Each of the 7 T cell receptor beta chains below was sequenced from the same sample in a study of cytomegalovirus exposure and HLA in healthy donors. PCR amplification relied on 60 Vbeta primers (plus 13 Jbeta primers). The assay was immunoSEQ multiplex PCR, and TCRdb's table has in-frame clones only and misses some. The data show over 120,000 clones, 60% to 75% seen once. Sequencing was done on a sample of PBMCs. Receptors were obtained from a man aged 25 to 45 in good health and CMV-seronegative.

As concerns this clone: The junction departs from the called germline gene at one end, perhaps through a read error. This chain uses TRBV5-5 with TRBJ2-7, with D maybe TRBD2 (6 bases). The germline gives CDR1 SGHKS, CDR2 YYEKEE (reference sequence). The CDR3 is 11 residues long. The CDR3 DNA reads TGTGCCAGCAGCTTGGCCGGGGAGGAGAACTTC. It yields the protein CASSLAGEENF.

The V gene is TRBV7-9, the J gene TRBJ2-7, with a weak D call TRBD2 (5 bases). The CDR3 runs to 15 residues. Germline lookup yields CDR1 SEHNR and CDR2 FQNEAQ (reference sequence). Trimming took off 5 bases at V and 0 bases at J, with 14 bases between the two ends. CDR3 protein: CASSPLTGFSYEQYF. In DNA, the CDR3 is TGTGCCAGCAGCCCCCTCACGGGATTCTCCTACGAGCAGTACTTC.

This sequence joins TRBV5-1 and TRBJ1-2; D not certain. V was shortened by 6 bases and J by 7 bases, with 16 bases between the two germline ends. This CDR3 has 13 amino acids. Germline V gene sequence: CDR1 SGHRS, CDR2 YFSETQ. The CDR3 spells CASNTVGERGYTF. The CDR3 DNA reads TGCGCCAGCAACACAGTGGGAGAACGTGGCTACACCTTC.

The rearrangement links TRBV11-2 to TRBJ2-7; D gene ambiguous. The CDR3 runs to 13 residues. V lost 0 bases to trimming and J lost 6 bases, with 9 bases between them. Germline V gene data show CDR1 as SGHAT and CDR2 as FQNNGV. Here the CDR3 DNA reads TGTGCCAGCAGCTTAGATCGGCCAGGCGAGCAGTACTTC. Residues: CASSLDRPGEQYF.

The rearrangement links TRBV27 to TRBJ2-3, with a possible D match to TRBD2 (6 bases). V lost 3 bases and J lost 4, with 14 bases in between. CDR3 length: 15 amino acids. Germline assignment: CDR1 MNHEY and CDR2 SMNVEV (reference sequence). Here the CDR3 reads CASSFRAGGADTQYF. The CDR3 coding sequence is TGTGCCAGCAGTTTTCGAGCGGGTGGGGCAGATACGCAGTATTTT.

This chain links TRBV19 with TRBJ1-2, with TRBD1 as a possible D gene (6 bases). Germline CDR1 is LNHDA and CDR2 is SQIVND (reference sequence). The CDR3 totals 14 residues. V lost 0 bases to trimming and J lost 4 bases, with 9 bases between them. The CDR3 spells CASSIEGGTYGYTF. CDR3 DNA sequence: TGTGCCAGTAGTATAGAAGGGGGAACCTATGGCTACACCTTC.

This clone came up a few times. This chain connects TRBV6-6 to TRBJ2-1; TRBD2 matches 7 bases. Germline V CDR1 and CDR2: MNHNY, SVGAGI (reference sequence). The CDR3 has 16 amino acids. The trim removed 0 bases at V and 4 bases at J, leaving 6 bases unmatched. CDR3 in amino acids: CASSYSKGTTYNEQFF. The DNA of the CDR3 is TGTGCCAGCAGTTACTCGAAAGGGACTACGTACAATGAGCAGTTCTTC.